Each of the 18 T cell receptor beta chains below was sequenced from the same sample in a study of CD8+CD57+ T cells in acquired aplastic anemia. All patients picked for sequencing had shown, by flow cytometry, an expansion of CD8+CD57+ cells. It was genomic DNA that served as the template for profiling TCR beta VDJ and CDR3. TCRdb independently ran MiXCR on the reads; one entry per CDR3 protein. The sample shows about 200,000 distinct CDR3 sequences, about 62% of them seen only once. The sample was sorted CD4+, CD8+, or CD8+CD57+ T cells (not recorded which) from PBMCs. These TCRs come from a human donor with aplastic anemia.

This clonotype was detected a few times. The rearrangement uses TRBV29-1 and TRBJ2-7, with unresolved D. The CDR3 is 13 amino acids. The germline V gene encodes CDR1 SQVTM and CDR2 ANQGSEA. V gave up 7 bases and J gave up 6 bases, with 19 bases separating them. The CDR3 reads CSASDPAASEQYF. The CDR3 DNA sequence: TGCAGCGCCTCTGACCCTGCCGCCTCCGAGCAGTACTTC.

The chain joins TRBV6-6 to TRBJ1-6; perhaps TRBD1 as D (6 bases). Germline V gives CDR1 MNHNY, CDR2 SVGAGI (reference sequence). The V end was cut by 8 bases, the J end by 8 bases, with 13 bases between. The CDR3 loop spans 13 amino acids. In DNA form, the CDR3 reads TGTGCCAGCGGGGGCAGAGATTATTCACCCCTCCACTTT. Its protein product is CASGGRDYSPLHF.

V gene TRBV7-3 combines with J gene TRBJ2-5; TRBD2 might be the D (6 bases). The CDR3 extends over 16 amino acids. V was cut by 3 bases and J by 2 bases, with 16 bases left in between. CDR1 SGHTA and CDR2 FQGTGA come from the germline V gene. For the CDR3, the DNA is TGTGCCAGCAGCTTCTGGCGGGGACCCTATCAAGAGACCCAGTACTTC. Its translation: CASSFWRGPYQETQYF.

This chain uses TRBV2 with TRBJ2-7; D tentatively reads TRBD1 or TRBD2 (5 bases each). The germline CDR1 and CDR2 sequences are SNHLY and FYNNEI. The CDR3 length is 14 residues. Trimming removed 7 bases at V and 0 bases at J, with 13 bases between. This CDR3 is CASIAGSRSYEQYF. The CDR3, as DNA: TGTGCCAGCATAGCAGGGAGCCGCTCCTACGAGCAGTACTTC.

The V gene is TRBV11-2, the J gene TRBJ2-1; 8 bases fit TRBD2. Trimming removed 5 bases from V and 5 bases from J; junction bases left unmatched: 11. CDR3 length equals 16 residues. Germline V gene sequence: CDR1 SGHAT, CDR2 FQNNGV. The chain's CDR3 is CASSGSTGGAHNEQFF. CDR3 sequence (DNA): TGTGCCAGCAGCGGTTCCACGGGGGGGGCTCACAATGAGCAGTTCTTC. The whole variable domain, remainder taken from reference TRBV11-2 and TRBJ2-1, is EAGVAQSPRYKIIEKRQSVAFWCNPISGHATLYWYQQILGQGPKLLIQFQNNGVVDDSQLPKDRFSAERLKGVDSTLKIQPAKLEDSAVYLCASSGSTGGAHNEQFFGPGTRLTVL.

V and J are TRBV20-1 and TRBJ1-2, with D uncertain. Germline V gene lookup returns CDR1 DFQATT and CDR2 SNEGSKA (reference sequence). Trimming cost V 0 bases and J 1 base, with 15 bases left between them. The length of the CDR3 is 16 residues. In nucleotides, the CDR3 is TGCAGTGCTAGAGAATTAGGCAGGATCATTAACTATGGCTACACCTTC. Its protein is CSARELGRIINYGYTF.

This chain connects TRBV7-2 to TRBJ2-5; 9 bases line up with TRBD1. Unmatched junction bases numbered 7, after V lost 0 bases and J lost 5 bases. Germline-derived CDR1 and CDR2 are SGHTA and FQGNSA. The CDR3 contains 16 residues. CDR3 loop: CASSLAGQGVVETQYF. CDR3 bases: TGTGCCAGCAGCTTAGCGGGACAGGGAGTTGTGGAGACCCAGTACTTC. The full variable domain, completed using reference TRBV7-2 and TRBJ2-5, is GAGVSQSPSNKVTEKGKDVELRCDPISGHTALYWYRQSLGQGLEFLIYFQGNSAPDKSGLPSDRFSAERTGGSVSTLTIQRTQQEDSAVYLCASSLAGQGVVETQYFGPGTRLLVL.

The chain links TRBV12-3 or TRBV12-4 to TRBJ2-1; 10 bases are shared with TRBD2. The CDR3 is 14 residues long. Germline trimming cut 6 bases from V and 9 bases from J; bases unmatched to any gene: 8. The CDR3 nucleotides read TGTGCCAGCAGCCCCGGGACTAGCGCAGGTGAGCAGTTCTTC. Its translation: CASSPGTSAGEQFF.

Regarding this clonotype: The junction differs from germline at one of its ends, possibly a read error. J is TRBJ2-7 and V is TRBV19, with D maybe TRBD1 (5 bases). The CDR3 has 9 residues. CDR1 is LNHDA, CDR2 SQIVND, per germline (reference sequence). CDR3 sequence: CASSGQGIF. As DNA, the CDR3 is TGTGCCAGTAGTGGCCAGGGAATCTTC. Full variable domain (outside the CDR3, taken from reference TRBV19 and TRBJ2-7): DGGITQSPKYLFRKEGQNVTLSCEQNLNHDAMYWYRQDPGQGLRLIYYSQIVNDFQKGDIAEGYSVSREKKESFPLTVTSAQKNPTAFYLCASSGQGIFGPGTRLTVT.

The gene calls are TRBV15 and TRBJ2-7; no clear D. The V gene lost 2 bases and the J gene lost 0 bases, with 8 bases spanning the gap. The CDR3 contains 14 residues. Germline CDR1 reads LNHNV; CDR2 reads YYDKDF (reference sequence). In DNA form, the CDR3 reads TGTGCCACCAGCAGACCCGCGGTCTCCTACGAGCAGTACTTC. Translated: CATSRPAVSYEQYF. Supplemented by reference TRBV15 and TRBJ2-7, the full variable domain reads DAMVIQNPRYQVTQFGKPVTLSCSQTLNHNVMYWYQQKSSQAPKLLFHYYDKDFNNEADTPDNFQSRRPNTSFCFLDIRSPGLGDTAMYLCATSRPAVSYEQYFGPGTRLTVT.

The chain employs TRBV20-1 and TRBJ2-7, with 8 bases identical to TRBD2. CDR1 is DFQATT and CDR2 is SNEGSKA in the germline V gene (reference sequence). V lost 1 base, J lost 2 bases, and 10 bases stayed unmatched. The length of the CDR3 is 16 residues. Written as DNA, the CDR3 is TGCAGTGCTAGAGTACTCCTGGCGGGGGGAACCTACGAGCAGTACTTC. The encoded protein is CSARVLLAGGTYEQYF.

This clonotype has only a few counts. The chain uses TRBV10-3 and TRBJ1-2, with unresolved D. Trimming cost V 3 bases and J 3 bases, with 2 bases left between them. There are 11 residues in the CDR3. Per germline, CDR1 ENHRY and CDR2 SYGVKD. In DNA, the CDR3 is TGTGCCATCAGTGACGACTATGGCTACACCTTC. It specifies CAISDDYGYTF.

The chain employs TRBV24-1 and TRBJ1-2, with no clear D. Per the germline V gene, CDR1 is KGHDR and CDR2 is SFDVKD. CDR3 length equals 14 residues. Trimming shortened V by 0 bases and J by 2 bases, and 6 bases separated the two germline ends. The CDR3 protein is CATSDLLRNYGYTF. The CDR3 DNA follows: TGTGCCACCAGTGATTTGCTCAGGAACTATGGCTACACCTTC.

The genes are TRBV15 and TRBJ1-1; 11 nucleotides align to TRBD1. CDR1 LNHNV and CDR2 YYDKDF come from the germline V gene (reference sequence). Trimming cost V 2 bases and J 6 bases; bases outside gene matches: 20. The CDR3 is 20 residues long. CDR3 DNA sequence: TGTGCCACCAGCAGACCATTTCCGGGACAGGGGGGTCTTCAGTTTCCTGAAGCTTTCTTT. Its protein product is CATSRPFPGQGGLQFPEAFF.

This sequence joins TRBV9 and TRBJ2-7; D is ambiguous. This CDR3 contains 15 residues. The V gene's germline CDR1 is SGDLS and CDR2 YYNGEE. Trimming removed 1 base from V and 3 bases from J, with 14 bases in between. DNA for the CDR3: TGTGCCAGCAGCGTAAGTCCCTCCTCGAACTACGAGCAGTACTTC. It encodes CASSVSPSSNYEQYF.

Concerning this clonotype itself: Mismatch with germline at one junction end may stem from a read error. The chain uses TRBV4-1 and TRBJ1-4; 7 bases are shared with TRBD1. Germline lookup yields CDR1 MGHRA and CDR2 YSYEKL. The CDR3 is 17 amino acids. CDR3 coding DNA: TGCGCCAGCAGCCAGACGCCCGAGGGGGCAACTAATGAAAAACTGGTTTTT. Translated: CASSQTPEGATNEKLVF.

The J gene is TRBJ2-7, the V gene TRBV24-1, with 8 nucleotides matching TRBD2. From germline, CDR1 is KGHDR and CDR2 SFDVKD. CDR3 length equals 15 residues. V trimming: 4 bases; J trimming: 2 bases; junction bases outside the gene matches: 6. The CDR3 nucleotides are TGTGCCACCAGTGACCCCACTAGCGGTGCCTACGAGCAGTACTTC. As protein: CATSDPTSGAYEQYF.

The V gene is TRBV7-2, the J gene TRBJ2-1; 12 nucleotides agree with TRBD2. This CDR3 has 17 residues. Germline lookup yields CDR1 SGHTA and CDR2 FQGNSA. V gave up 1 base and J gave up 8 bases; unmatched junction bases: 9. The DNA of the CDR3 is TGTGCCAGCAGCTTAGTCGCGAGGACTAGCGGGATGGATGAGCAGTTCTTC. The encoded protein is CASSLVARTSGMDEQFF.